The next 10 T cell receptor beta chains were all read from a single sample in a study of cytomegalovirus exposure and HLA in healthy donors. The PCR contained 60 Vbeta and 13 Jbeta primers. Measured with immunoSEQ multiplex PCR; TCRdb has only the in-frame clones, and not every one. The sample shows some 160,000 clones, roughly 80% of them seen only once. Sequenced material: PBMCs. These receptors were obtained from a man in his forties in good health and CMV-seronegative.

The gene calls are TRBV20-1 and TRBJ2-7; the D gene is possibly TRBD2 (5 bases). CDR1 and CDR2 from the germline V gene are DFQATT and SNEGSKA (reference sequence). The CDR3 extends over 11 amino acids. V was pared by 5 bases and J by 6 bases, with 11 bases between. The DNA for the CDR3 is TGCAGTGCTTTAGGCGGGCTCGAGCAGTACTTC. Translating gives CSALGGLEQYF.

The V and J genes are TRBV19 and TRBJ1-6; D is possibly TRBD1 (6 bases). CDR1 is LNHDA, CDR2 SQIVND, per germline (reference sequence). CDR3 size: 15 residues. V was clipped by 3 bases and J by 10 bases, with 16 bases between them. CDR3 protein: CASSIAGGAGSPLHF. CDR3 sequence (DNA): TGTGCCAGTAGTATCGCGGGGGGCGCAGGCTCACCCCTCCACTTT.

This chain's CDR3 is CASNSEFSNQPQHF. CDR3 sequence (DNA): TGTGCCAGCAATTCTGAGTTTAGCAATCAGCCCCAGCATTTT. The chain employs TRBV6-6 and TRBJ1-5, with D unclear. CDR3 length: 14 residues. In germline, CDR1 is MNHNY, CDR2 SVGAGI (reference sequence). The V end was cut by 7 bases, the J end by 0 bases, with 10 bases between.

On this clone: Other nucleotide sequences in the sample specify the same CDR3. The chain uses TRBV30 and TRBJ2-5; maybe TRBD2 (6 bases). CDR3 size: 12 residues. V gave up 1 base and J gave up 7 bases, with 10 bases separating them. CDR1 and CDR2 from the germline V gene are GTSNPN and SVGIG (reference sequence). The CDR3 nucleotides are TGTGCCTGGAGTGAAGAGGGAGGGACCCAGTACTTC. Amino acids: CAWSEEGGTQYF.

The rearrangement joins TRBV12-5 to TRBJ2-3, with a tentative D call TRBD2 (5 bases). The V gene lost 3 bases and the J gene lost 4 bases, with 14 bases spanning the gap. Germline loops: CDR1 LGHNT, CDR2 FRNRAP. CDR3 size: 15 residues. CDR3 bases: TGTGCTAGTGGTTTAGGTACTAGTATGGCAGATACGCAGTATTTT. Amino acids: CASGLGTSMADTQYF.

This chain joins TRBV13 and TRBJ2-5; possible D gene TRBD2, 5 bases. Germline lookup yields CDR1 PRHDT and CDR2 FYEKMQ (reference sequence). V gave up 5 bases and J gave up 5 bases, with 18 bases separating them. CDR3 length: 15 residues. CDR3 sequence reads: CASSPGSGEWETQYF. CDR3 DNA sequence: TGTGCCAGCAGCCCCGGTTCCGGGGAGTGGGAGACCCAGTACTTC.

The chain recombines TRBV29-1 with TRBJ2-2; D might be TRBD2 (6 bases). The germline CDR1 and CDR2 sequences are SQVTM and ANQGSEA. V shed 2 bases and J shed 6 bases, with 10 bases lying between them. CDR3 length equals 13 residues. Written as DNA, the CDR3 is TGCAGCGTTGAATCCTCGGGGGCCGGGGAGCTGTTTTTT. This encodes CSVESSGAGELFF.

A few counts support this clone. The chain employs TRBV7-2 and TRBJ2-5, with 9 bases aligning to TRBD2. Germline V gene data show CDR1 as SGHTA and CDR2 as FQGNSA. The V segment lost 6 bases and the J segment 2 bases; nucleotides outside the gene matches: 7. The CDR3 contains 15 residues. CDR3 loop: CASSRGSGRQETQYF. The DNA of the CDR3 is TGTGCCAGCAGTAGAGGTAGCGGGAGACAAGAGACCCAGTACTTC.

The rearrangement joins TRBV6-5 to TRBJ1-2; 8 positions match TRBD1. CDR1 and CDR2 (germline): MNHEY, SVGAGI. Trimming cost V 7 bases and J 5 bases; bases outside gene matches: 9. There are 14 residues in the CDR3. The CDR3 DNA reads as TGTGCCAGCACACCCGGACAGGGTATATATGGCTACACCTTC. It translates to CASTPGQGIYGYTF.

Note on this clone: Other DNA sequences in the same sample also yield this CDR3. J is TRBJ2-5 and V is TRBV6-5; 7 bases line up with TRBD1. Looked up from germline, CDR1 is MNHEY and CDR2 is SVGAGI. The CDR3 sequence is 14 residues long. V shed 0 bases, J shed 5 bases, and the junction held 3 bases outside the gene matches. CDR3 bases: TGTGCCAGCAGTTACTCAGGGGGCTCCGAGACCCAGTACTTC. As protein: CASSYSGGSETQYF.